One T cell receptor beta chain is described in this entry. The record originates from a study of blood T cell repertoires in COVID-19. Participants had their cohort set by participant-reported clinical history. Up to 2 weeks before entering the study, exposed participants had met a COVID-19 case. TCRdb keeps only in-frame clones here, not all; method: immunoSEQ multiplex PCR. The repertoire holds 300,000 to 400,000 clones, with more than 90% as singletons. V lost 6 bases, J lost 3 bases, and 15 bases lay in between. CDR1 is SGHRS, CDR2 YFSETQ, per germline. This CDR3 has 14 residues. The specimen sequenced was PBMCs or T cells enriched from blood (not recorded which). This chain uses TRBV5-1 with TRBJ2-5; perhaps TRBD1 as D (6 bases). The TCR originated in a woman aged 25 to 39 who had been exposed to COVID-19. CDR3 nucleotides: TGCGCCAGCAAATTTGGGTCAGGGGAAGAGACCCAGTACTTC. Encoded protein: CASKFGSGEETQYF.